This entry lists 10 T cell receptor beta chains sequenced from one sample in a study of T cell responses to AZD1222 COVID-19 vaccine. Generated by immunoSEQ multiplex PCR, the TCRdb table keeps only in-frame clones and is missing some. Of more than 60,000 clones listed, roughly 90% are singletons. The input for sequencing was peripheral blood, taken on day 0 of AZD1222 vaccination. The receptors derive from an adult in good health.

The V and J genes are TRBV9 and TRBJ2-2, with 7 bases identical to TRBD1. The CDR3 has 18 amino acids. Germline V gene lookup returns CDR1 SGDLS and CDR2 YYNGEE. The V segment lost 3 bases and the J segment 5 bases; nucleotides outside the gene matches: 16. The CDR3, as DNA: TGTGCCAGCAGCGATAGAAGCGTGAAGGGGGCGATAACCGGGGAGCTGTTTTTT. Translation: CASSDRSVKGAITGELFF.

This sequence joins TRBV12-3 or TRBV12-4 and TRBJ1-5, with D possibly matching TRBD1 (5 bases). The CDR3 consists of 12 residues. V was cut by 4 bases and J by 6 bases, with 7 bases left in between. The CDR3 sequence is CASSWGSQPQHF. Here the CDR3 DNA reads TGTGCCAGCAGTTGGGGGAGTCAGCCCCAGCATTTT.

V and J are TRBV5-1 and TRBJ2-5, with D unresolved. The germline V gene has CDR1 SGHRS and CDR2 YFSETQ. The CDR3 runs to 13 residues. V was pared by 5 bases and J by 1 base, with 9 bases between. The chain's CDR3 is CASSMRTQETQYF. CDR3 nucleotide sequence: TGCGCCAGCAGTATGCGGACCCAAGAGACCCAGTACTTC.

Here the CDR3 DNA reads TGTGCCAGTAGTATTCGGCGGGAGGGTGGGGATACGCAGTATTTT. Encoded protein: CASSIRREGGDTQYF. This sequence joins TRBV19 and TRBJ2-3; 9 bases map to TRBD2. Germline CDR1 is LNHDA and CDR2 is SQIVND (reference sequence). The CDR3 consists of 15 residues. Unmatched junction bases numbered 7, after V lost 3 bases and J lost 6 bases. Complete variable domain (other parts from reference TRBV19 and TRBJ2-3): DGGITQSPKYLFRKEGQNVTLSCEQNLNHDAMYWYRQDPGQGLRLIYYSQIVNDFQKGDIAEGYSVSREKKESFPLTVTSAQKNPTAFYLCASSIRREGGDTQYFGPGTRLTVL.

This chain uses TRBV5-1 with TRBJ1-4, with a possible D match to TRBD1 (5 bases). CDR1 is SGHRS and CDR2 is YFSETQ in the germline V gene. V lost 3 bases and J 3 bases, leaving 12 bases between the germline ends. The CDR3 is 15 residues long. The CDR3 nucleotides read TGCGCCAGCAGCTCCCAGGGAGGAGCTAATGAAAAACTGTTTTTT. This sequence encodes CASSSQGGANEKLFF.

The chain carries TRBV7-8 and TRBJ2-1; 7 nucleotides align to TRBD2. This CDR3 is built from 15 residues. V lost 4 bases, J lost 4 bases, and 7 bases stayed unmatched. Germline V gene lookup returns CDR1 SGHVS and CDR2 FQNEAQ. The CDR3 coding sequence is TGTGCCAGCAGCTCCCCTAGCGGCTTATACAATGAGCAGTTCTTC. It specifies CASSSPSGLYNEQFF.

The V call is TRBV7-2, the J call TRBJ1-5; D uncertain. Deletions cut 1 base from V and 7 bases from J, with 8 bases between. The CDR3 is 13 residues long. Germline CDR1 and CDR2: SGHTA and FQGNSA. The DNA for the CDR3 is TGTGCCAGCAGCTTAGGAGAGGACCAGCCCCAGCATTTT. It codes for CASSLGEDQPQHF.

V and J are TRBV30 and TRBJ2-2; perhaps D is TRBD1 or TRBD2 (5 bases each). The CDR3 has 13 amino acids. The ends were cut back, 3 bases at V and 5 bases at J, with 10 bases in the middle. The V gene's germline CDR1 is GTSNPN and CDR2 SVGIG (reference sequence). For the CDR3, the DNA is TGTGCCTGGAGACGCTGGGGGACCGGGGAGCTGTTTTTT. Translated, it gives CAWRRWGTGELFF.

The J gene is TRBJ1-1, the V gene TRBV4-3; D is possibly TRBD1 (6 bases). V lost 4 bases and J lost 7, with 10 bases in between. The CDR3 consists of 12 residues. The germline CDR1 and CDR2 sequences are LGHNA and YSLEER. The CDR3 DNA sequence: TGCGCCAGCAGCCGTACAGGGAATGAAGCTTTCTTT. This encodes CASSRTGNEAFF.

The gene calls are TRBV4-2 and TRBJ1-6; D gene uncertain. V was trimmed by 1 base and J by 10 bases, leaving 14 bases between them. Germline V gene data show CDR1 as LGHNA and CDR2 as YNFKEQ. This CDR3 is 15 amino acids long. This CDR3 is CASSQGRVEGSPLHF. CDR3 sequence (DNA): TGTGCCAGCAGCCAAGGCCGGGTGGAAGGATCACCCCTCCACTTT.